Listed below are T cell receptor beta chains from one sample, sequenced in a study of blood T cells in healthy people across ages. TCRdb re-analysed the 5' RACE reads in MiXCR, keeping a single row per CDR3 protein. The profile covers roughly 680,000 distinct CDR3 sequences, with roughly half appearing a single time and roughly 14% taken by the ten largest. The material sequenced was blood. The receptor set was obtained from a woman over 75 in good health. The CDR3 runs from the conserved cysteine through the conserved F or W. D genes are given only for firm matches. Only part of the rows carry a size: once, few, many, or a class if the clone is expanded.

J: TRBJ1-1
V: TRBV29-1
D: -
size: many
CDR3: CSVRQSPNTEAFF
DNA: TGCAGCGTCCGACAGAGCCCGAACACTGAAGCTTTCTTT

J: TRBJ2-7
V: TRBV29-1
D: TRBD1
size: -
CDR3: CSVGYGTVLSYEQYF
DNA: TGCAGCGTAGGCTATGGGACAGTTCTTTCCTACGAGCAGTACTTC

J: TRBJ2-7
V: TRBV29-1
D: -
size: once
CDR3: CSAGGLSSYEQYF
DNA: TGCAGCGCCGGGGGCCTATCGAGCTACGAGCAGTACTTC

J: TRBJ1-2
V: TRBV6-5
D: -
size: -
CDR3: CASSYSLQATYGYTF
DNA: TGTGCCAGCAGTTACTCTCTTCAGGCGACCTATGGCTACACCTTC

J: TRBJ1-2
V: TRBV9
D: TRBD1
size: few
CDR3: CASSGGQDRVRYGYTF
DNA: TGTGCCAGCAGCGGCGGCCAGGACAGGGTACGCTATGGCTACACCTTC

J: TRBJ2-1
V: TRBV9
D: TRBD1
size: -
CDR3: CANCQGAPYDEQFF
DNA: TGTGCCAACTGTCAGGGGGCCCCATACGATGAGCAGTTCTTC

J: TRBJ1-5
V: TRBV6-6
D: TRBD1
size: many
CDR3: CASGTGQGRQPQHF
DNA: TGTGCCAGCGGAACCGGACAGGGAAGGCAGCCCCAGCATTTT

J: TRBJ1-1
V: TRBV21-1
D: -
size: -
CDR3: CASSQQGPNTEAFF
DNA: TGTGCCAGCAGCCAACAGGGTCCGAACACTGAAGCTTTCTTT

J: TRBJ1-6
V: TRBV28
D: TRBD1
size: -
CDR3: CASSLRDRGAYNSPLHF
DNA: TGTGCCAGCAGTTTAAGGGACAGGGGCGCCTATAATTCACCCCTCCACTTT

J: TRBJ1-1
V: TRBV7-3
D: TRBD1
size: -
CDR3: CASSQGVGGLNTEAFF
DNA: TGTGCCAGCAGCCAGGGGGTCGGGGGGCTGAACACTGAAGCTTTCTTT

J: TRBJ2-5
V: TRBV4-3
D: -
size: -
CDR3: CASSQSTPGTVGETQYF
DNA: TGCGCCAGCAGCCAATCGACTCCCGGTACAGTAGGGGAGACCCAGTACTTC

J: TRBJ2-1
V: TRBV5-1
D: -
size: -
CDR3: CASSLVTSPRRQFF
DNA: TGCGCCAGCAGCTTAGTGACTTCACCCAGACGGCAGTTCTTC

J: TRBJ1-2
V: TRBV29-1
D: -
size: -
CDR3: CSVEAKVDGYTF
DNA: TGCAGCGTTGAAGCGAAGGTCGATGGCTACACCTTC

J: TRBJ2-7
V: TRBV6-1
D: -
size: many
CDR3: CASRRTKAYEQYF
DNA: TGTGCCAGCAGGAGGACTAAAGCCTACGAGCAGTACTTC

J: TRBJ2-2
V: TRBV12-3/TRBV12-4
D: -
size: -
CDR3: CASRPPRPGAGELFF
DNA: TGTGCCAGCAGGCCTCCCCGGCCGGGGGCAGGGGAGCTGTTTTTT

J: TRBJ2-3
V: TRBV4-2
D: TRBD2
size: few
CDR3: CASGPKIVAGGWTDTQYF
DNA: TGTGCCAGCGGCCCTAAGATAGTAGCGGGGGGATGGACAGATACGCAGTATTTT

J: TRBJ2-1
V: TRBV29-1
D: TRBD1
size: -
CDR3: CSVEGAPDRGYNEQFF
DNA: TGCAGCGTTGAAGGCGCCCCGGACAGGGGCTACAATGAGCAGTTCTTC

J: TRBJ1-5
V: TRBV2
D: -
size: many
CDR3: CASRGDFNQPQHF
DNA: TGTGCCAGCAGAGGGGACTTTAATCAGCCCCAGCATTTT

J: TRBJ2-2
V: TRBV24-1
D: -
size: few
CDR3: CATSDPARLGTGELFF
DNA: TGTGCCACCAGTGATCCCGCCAGATTGGGGACCGGGGAGCTGTTTTTT

J: TRBJ2-7
V: TRBV9
D: -
size: -
CDR3: CASSYSEPYNEQYF
DNA: TGTGCCAGCAGCTACTCGGAGCCCTACAATGAGCAGTACTTC

J: TRBJ2-3
V: TRBV7-2
D: -
size: many
CDR3: CASSYQSGPGDTQYF
DNA: TGTGCCAGCAGCTACCAAAGCGGTCCGGGGGATACGCAGTATTTT

J: TRBJ1-4
V: TRBV7-9
D: -
size: once
CDR3: CASSFPQEGYEKLFF
DNA: TGTGCCAGCAGCTTTCCACAGGAAGGATATGAAAAACTGTTTTTT

J: TRBJ2-1
V: TRBV6-2/TRBV6-3
D: TRBD2
size: -
CDR3: CASSYLLAGRHNGQFF
DNA: TGTGCCAGCAGTTACCTACTAGCGGGGCGCCACAATGGGCAGTTCTTC

J: TRBJ2-1
V: TRBV5-1
D: TRBD2
size: -
CDR3: CASSLAGSGTAWNEQFF
DNA: TGCGCCAGCAGCTTGGCCGGTAGCGGGACCGCATGGAATGAGCAGTTCTTC

J: TRBJ2-4
V: TRBV10-3
D: -
size: -
CDR3: CAISEDFGAPGAKNIQYF
DNA: TGTGCCATCAGTGAGGATTTTGGGGCGCCGGGGGCCAAAAACATTCAGTACTTC

J: TRBJ1-5
V: TRBV2
D: -
size: -
CDR3: CASNVDGNQPQHF
DNA: TGTGCCAGCAACGTCGACGGCAATCAGCCCCAGCATTTT

J: TRBJ1-2
V: TRBV5-1
D: -
size: once
CDR3: CASSMNGYGYTF
DNA: TGCGCCAGCAGCATGAACGGCTATGGCTACACCTTC

J: TRBJ2-7
V: TRBV10-3
D: TRBD1
size: -
CDR3: CAISPGQASYEQYF
DNA: TGTGCCATCAGTCCGGGACAGGCGAGCTACGAGCAGTACTTC

J: TRBJ2-5
V: TRBV30
D: -
size: -
CDR3: CAWSPQLRETQYF
DNA: TGTGCCTGGAGTCCTCAACTACGGGAGACCCAGTACTTC

J: TRBJ2-1
V: TRBV5-1
D: TRBD2
size: many
CDR3: CASSSNSGSGNEQFF
DNA: TGCGCCAGCAGCTCGAATAGCGGGAGTGGTAATGAGCAGTTCTTC

J: TRBJ2-7
V: TRBV10-3
D: TRBD2
size: -
CDR3: CAISKAGTSTYEQYF
DNA: TGTGCCATCAGTAAGGCCGGGACTAGTACCTACGAGCAGTACTTC